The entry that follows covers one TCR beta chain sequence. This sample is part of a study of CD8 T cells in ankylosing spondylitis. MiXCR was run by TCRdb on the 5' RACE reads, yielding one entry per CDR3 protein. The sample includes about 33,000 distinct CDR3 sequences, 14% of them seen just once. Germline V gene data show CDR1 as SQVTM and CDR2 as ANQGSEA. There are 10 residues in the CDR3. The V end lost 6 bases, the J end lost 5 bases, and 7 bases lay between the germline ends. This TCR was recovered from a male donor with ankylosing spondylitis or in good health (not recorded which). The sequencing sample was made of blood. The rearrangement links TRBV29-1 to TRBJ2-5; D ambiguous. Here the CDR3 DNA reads TGCAGCGTGAGACACGAGACCCAGTACTTC. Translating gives CSVRHETQYF.